The rows below give T cell receptor beta chains drawn from one sample of a study of Graves' ophthalmopathy and Graves' hyperthyroidism. In TCRdb, the multiplex PCR reads were re-called with MiXCR into one record per CDR3 protein. Counted here are approximately 210,000 distinct CDR3 sequences, under 30% occurring once; the ten biggest clones make up approximately 9.6%. The sequenced sample was peripheral blood. All receptors derive from a man aged 50 to 60 with Graves' ophthalmopathy. CDR3s include the opening cysteine and the closing phenylalanine or tryptophan. Each record gives: J gene, clone size, D gene, V gene, CDR3 DNA, CDR3 protein. D genes are given only for firm matches. Not all rows give a size; the values are once, few, many and, for expanded clones, a class.

J gene: TRBJ1-2; clone size: many; D gene: TRBD1; V gene: TRBV12-3/TRBV12-4; CDR3 DNA: TGTGCCAGCACAGGGGGCGGCTATGGCTACACCTTC; CDR3 protein: CASTGGGYGYTF
J gene: TRBJ1-1; clone size: -; D gene: -; V gene: TRBV28; CDR3 DNA: TGTGCCACCACGTCAGGGCACACTGAAGCTTTCTTT; CDR3 protein: CATTSGHTEAFF
J gene: TRBJ2-2; clone size: many; D gene: -; V gene: TRBV28; CDR3 DNA: TGTGCCAGCAGTACGCGTGACATCGCGCACACCGGGGAGCTGTTTTTT; CDR3 protein: CASSTRDIAHTGELFF
J gene: TRBJ1-5; clone size: many; D gene: -; V gene: TRBV20-1; CDR3 DNA: TGCAGTGCTAGTGGGGAATCCGATCAGCCCCAGCATTTT; CDR3 protein: CSASGESDQPQHF
J gene: TRBJ2-7; clone size: -; D gene: TRBD1; V gene: TRBV20-1; CDR3 DNA: TGCAGTGCTACTGGCACCGGGACAGGGGGGCCCTACGAGCAGTACTTC; CDR3 protein: CSATGTGTGGPYEQYF
J gene: TRBJ2-7; clone size: many; D gene: -; V gene: TRBV28; CDR3 DNA: TGTGCCAGCAGTGGGGGGTGGGACAGCCCGGCGCAGTACTTC; CDR3 protein: CASSGGWDSPAQYF
J gene: TRBJ1-5; clone size: many; D gene: TRBD1; V gene: TRBV20-1; CDR3 DNA: TGCAGTGCTAGGCTGGGACAGGGAAACGGTCAGCCCCAGCATTTT; CDR3 protein: CSARLGQGNGQPQHF
J gene: TRBJ1-2; clone size: -; D gene: -; V gene: TRBV20-1; CDR3 DNA: TGCAGTGCTTCTTCCAGACAGACTAACTATGGCTACACCTTC; CDR3 protein: CSASSRQTNYGYTF
J gene: TRBJ2-7; clone size: many; D gene: TRBD2; V gene: TRBV6-1; CDR3 DNA: TGTGCCAGCAGTGACCCGGGACTAGCGATCTACGAGCAGTACTTC; CDR3 protein: CASSDPGLAIYEQYF
J gene: TRBJ2-7; clone size: few; D gene: TRBD1; V gene: TRBV15; CDR3 DNA: TGTGCCACCAGCAGGACAGAGGACAGGGGGAGCGACGAGCAGTACTTC; CDR3 protein: CATSRTEDRGSDEQYF
J gene: TRBJ2-5; clone size: few; D gene: -; V gene: TRBV7-6; CDR3 DNA: TGTGCCAGCAGCTTAGGGGCGGGGCTCCAAGAGACCCAGTACTTC; CDR3 protein: CASSLGAGLQETQYF
J gene: TRBJ1-6; clone size: few; D gene: -; V gene: TRBV28; CDR3 DNA: TGTGCCAGCAGGGGGGACGTTTCCTATAATTCACCCCTCCACTTT; CDR3 protein: CASRGDVSYNSPLHF
J gene: TRBJ1-1; clone size: many; D gene: TRBD1; V gene: TRBV6-1; CDR3 DNA: TGTGCCAGCAGCCCACAGGGGGCGGAAACTTTCTTT; CDR3 protein: CASSPQGAETFF
J gene: TRBJ1-2; clone size: -; D gene: -; V gene: TRBV11-2; CDR3 DNA: TGTGCCAGCAGCTTCGGGGGAACTGGCTACACCTTC; CDR3 protein: CASSFGGTGYTF
J gene: TRBJ2-4; clone size: many; D gene: -; V gene: TRBV2; CDR3 DNA: TGTGCCAGCAGTGAACAATCCTCGGGGGTCGGAAACATTCAGTACTTC; CDR3 protein: CASSEQSSGVGNIQYF
J gene: TRBJ1-2; clone size: many; D gene: -; V gene: TRBV24-1; CDR3 DNA: TGTGCCACCAGTGCCGCCCCGGGGACCGCGAACTATGGCTACACCTTC; CDR3 protein: CATSAAPGTANYGYTF
J gene: TRBJ1-1; clone size: many; D gene: TRBD1; V gene: TRBV20-1; CDR3 DNA: TGCAGTGCTTCTTTCCGGGACAGGCCCCCCGCTTTCTTT; CDR3 protein: CSASFRDRPPAFF
J gene: TRBJ2-2; clone size: many; D gene: -; V gene: TRBV7-2; CDR3 DNA: TGTGCCAGCGGAAACAGGGAAGTAACCGGGGAGCTGTTTTTT; CDR3 protein: CASGNREVTGELFF
J gene: TRBJ2-1; clone size: many; D gene: -; V gene: TRBV7-2; CDR3 DNA: TGTGCCAGCAGCTTAGCGGCCGTTCGAGGAGTTGAATTAAATGAGCAGTTCTTC; CDR3 protein: CASSLAAVRGVELNEQFF
J gene: TRBJ2-2; clone size: few; D gene: TRBD2; V gene: TRBV7-8; CDR3 DNA: TGTGCCAGCAGCTTAGGGGCTGGTAGCGGGATCGTCGGGGAGCTGTTTTTT; CDR3 protein: CASSLGAGSGIVGELFF
J gene: TRBJ1-1; clone size: -; D gene: -; V gene: TRBV20-1; CDR3 DNA: TGCAGTGCCCCATCGGGGGTCTGGACTGAAGCTTTCTTT; CDR3 protein: CSAPSGVWTEAFF
J gene: TRBJ1-1; clone size: many; D gene: -; V gene: TRBV12-3/TRBV12-4; CDR3 DNA: TGTGCCAGCAGTTTTAAGGATGGGGCTGAAGCTTTCTTT; CDR3 protein: CASSFKDGAEAFF
J gene: TRBJ2-7; clone size: many; D gene: -; V gene: TRBV27; CDR3 DNA: TGTGCCAGCAGTTTGTTGTTTGGCTCATACTCCTACGAGCAGTACTTC; CDR3 protein: CASSLLFGSYSYEQYF
J gene: TRBJ1-1; clone size: many; D gene: TRBD1; V gene: TRBV6-5; CDR3 DNA: TGTGCCAGCAGTCGCCGGGACAGGGGGACTGAAGCTTTCTTT; CDR3 protein: CASSRRDRGTEAFF
J gene: TRBJ1-2; clone size: many; D gene: -; V gene: TRBV5-1; CDR3 DNA: TGCGCCAGCAGCTTGCTTGGGGGTTCAGCTAACTATGGCTACACCTTC; CDR3 protein: CASSLLGGSANYGYTF
J gene: TRBJ1-1; clone size: many; D gene: -; V gene: TRBV11-2; CDR3 DNA: TGTGCCAGCAGCTTAGATTTGTGGGGGGACACTGAAGCTTTCTTT; CDR3 protein: CASSLDLWGDTEAFF
J gene: TRBJ2-2; clone size: many; D gene: -; V gene: TRBV29-1; CDR3 DNA: TGCAGCGTTGAAGTAGCGGGACAGGAGGCCGGGGAGCTGTTTTTT; CDR3 protein: CSVEVAGQEAGELFF
J gene: TRBJ1-2; clone size: -; D gene: -; V gene: TRBV6-1; CDR3 DNA: TGTGCCAGCAGCACTTGGGGTTCGAAGTGGGATGGCTACACCTTC; CDR3 protein: CASSTWGSKWDGYTF
J gene: TRBJ2-7; clone size: many; D gene: -; V gene: TRBV3-1; CDR3 DNA: TGTGCCAGCAGCCAACAACTCGCGGGTCCCTACGAGCAGTACTTC; CDR3 protein: CASSQQLAGPYEQYF
J gene: TRBJ2-7; clone size: many; D gene: -; V gene: TRBV10-1; CDR3 DNA: TGCGCCAGCAGTGAGTCGATAACCCCGGGTGTCGAGCAGTACTTC; CDR3 protein: CASSESITPGVEQYF
J gene: TRBJ1-3; clone size: many; D gene: -; V gene: TRBV11-2; CDR3 DNA: TGTGCCAGCAGCCCCCAGGGGACTTTGGGGAGCGGAAACACCATATATTTT; CDR3 protein: CASSPQGTLGSGNTIYF
J gene: TRBJ2-4; clone size: many; D gene: -; V gene: TRBV12-3/TRBV12-4; CDR3 DNA: TGTGCCAGCAGTTTGTTGACCTCCGGAAACATTCAGTACTTC; CDR3 protein: CASSLLTSGNIQYF
J gene: TRBJ1-1; clone size: few; D gene: -; V gene: TRBV20-1; CDR3 DNA: TGCAGTGCCACTCGGGACCGCCGAAACACTGAAGCTTTCTTT; CDR3 protein: CSATRDRRNTEAFF
J gene: TRBJ1-6; clone size: many; D gene: -; V gene: TRBV12-3/TRBV12-4; CDR3 DNA: TGTGCCAGCAGTTTCGGGCAGGATAATTCACCCCTCCACTTT; CDR3 protein: CASSFGQDNSPLHF
J gene: TRBJ2-4; clone size: many; D gene: -; V gene: TRBV28; CDR3 DNA: TGTGCCAGCAGTTTTCCTGGCCCCGGAAACATTCAGTACTTC; CDR3 protein: CASSFPGPGNIQYF
J gene: TRBJ2-5; clone size: -; D gene: TRBD2; V gene: TRBV12-3/TRBV12-4; CDR3 DNA: TGTGCCAGCAGGGGGGACTATCGGGGAGAGACCCAGTACTTC; CDR3 protein: CASRGDYRGETQYF
J gene: TRBJ1-6; clone size: many; D gene: -; V gene: TRBV6-5; CDR3 DNA: TGTGCCAGCAGTTACTCAGGGGATAGATCACCCCTCCACTTT; CDR3 protein: CASSYSGDRSPLHF
J gene: TRBJ2-4; clone size: many; D gene: TRBD1; V gene: TRBV12-3/TRBV12-4; CDR3 DNA: TGTGCCAGCAGAAACCGGGACAGGGTGAAAAACATTCAGTACTTC; CDR3 protein: CASRNRDRVKNIQYF
J gene: TRBJ2-7; clone size: many; D gene: -; V gene: TRBV4-2; CDR3 DNA: TGTGCCAGCAGCTCCGACGCGGTGGGGTACGAGCAGTACTTC; CDR3 protein: CASSSDAVGYEQYF
J gene: TRBJ1-2; clone size: -; D gene: TRBD1; V gene: TRBV19; CDR3 DNA: TGTGCCAGTAGAGACAGGGAAAGTGGCTACACCTTC; CDR3 protein: CASRDRESGYTF
J gene: TRBJ1-2; clone size: many; D gene: -; V gene: TRBV6-2/TRBV6-3; CDR3 DNA: TGTGCCAGCAGCTCCGATTGGAGGCTAGGCTATGGCTACACCTTC; CDR3 protein: CASSSDWRLGYGYTF
J gene: TRBJ2-7; clone size: many; D gene: TRBD1; V gene: TRBV7-2; CDR3 DNA: TGTGCCAGCAGCTTGGACAGGGGGCTGCTCGAGCAGTACTTC; CDR3 protein: CASSLDRGLLEQYF
J gene: TRBJ2-3; clone size: many; D gene: TRBD2; V gene: TRBV20-1; CDR3 DNA: TGCAGTCTTAGCAACCGACTAGCGAGCACAGATACGCAGTATTTT; CDR3 protein: CSLSNRLASTDTQYF
J gene: TRBJ2-7; clone size: few; D gene: -; V gene: TRBV28; CDR3 DNA: TGTGCCAGCAGTCTTCCTCGACGTGGCCGGGGCTACGAGCAGTACTTC; CDR3 protein: CASSLPRRGRGYEQYF
J gene: TRBJ2-7; clone size: -; D gene: -; V gene: TRBV12-3/TRBV12-4; CDR3 DNA: TGTGCCAGCAGGACGGGACACAACTACGAGCAGTACTTC; CDR3 protein: CASRTGHNYEQYF
J gene: TRBJ1-5; clone size: many; D gene: -; V gene: TRBV7-9; CDR3 DNA: TGTGCCAGCAGCTTAGAAGGAGATCAGCCCCAGCATTTT; CDR3 protein: CASSLEGDQPQHF
J gene: TRBJ2-4; clone size: many; D gene: TRBD2; V gene: TRBV2; CDR3 DNA: TGTGCCAGCAGTGAATTCCACCCCGGGGAAGTGGCGGGAGATACCAAAAACATTCAGTACTTC; CDR3 protein: CASSEFHPGEVAGDTKNIQYF
J gene: TRBJ2-5; clone size: -; D gene: -; V gene: TRBV24-1; CDR3 DNA: TGTGCCACCAGTGCGACAGTGCAAGAGACCCAGTACTTC; CDR3 protein: CATSATVQETQYF
J gene: TRBJ1-2; clone size: -; D gene: -; V gene: TRBV6-1; CDR3 DNA: TGTGCCAGCAACGGGAATAACTATGGCTACACCTTC; CDR3 protein: CASNGNNYGYTF